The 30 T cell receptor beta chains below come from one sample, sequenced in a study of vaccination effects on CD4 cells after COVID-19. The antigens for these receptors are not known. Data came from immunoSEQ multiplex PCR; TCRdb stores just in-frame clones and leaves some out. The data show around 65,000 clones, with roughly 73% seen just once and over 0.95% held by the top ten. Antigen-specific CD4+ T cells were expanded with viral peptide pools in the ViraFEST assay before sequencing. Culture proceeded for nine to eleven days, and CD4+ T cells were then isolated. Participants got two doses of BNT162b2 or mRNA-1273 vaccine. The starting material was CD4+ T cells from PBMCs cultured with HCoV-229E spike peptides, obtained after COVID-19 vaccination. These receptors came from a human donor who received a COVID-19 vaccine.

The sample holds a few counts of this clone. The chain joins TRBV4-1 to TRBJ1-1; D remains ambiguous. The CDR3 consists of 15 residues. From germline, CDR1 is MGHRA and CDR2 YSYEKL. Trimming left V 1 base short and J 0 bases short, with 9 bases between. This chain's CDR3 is CASSQGSQLNTEAFF. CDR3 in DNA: TGCGCCAGCAGCCAAGGCTCACAGCTGAACACTGAAGCTTTCTTT.

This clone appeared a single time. CDR3 protein: CATALGQFYGYTF. CDR3 coding DNA: TGTGCCACCGCCTTAGGGCAGTTCTATGGCTACACCTTC. The genes are TRBV24-1 and TRBJ1-2, with no clear D. Trimming pared 9 bases from V and 4 bases from J, leaving 14 bases between. The CDR3 is made up of 13 amino acids. CDR1 KGHDR and CDR2 SFDVKD come from the germline V gene.

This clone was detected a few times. The DNA for the CDR3 is TGTGCCAGCAGCCATAGCAGCCAAGAGACCCAGTACTTC. It codes for CASSHSSQETQYF. The V gene is TRBV3-1 (or the pseudogene TRBV3-2), the J gene TRBJ2-5, with D hard to call. CDR3 length equals 13 residues. V lost 3 bases and J 1 base, leaving 6 bases between the germline ends. Germline-derived CDR1 and CDR2 are LGHDT and YNNKEL (reference sequence).

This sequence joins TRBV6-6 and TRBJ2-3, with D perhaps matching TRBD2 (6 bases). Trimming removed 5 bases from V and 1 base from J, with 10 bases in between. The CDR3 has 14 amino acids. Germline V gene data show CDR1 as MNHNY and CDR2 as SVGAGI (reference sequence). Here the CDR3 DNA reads TGTGCCAGCAGTAATGCGGGGCGCACAGATACGCAGTATTTT. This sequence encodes CASSNAGRTDTQYF.

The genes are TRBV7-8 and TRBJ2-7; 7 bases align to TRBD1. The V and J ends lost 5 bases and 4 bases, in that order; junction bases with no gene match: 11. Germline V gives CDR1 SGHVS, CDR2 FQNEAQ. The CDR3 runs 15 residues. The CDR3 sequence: CASSVRQGVVYEQYV. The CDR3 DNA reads TGTGCCAGCAGCGTGAGACAGGGTGTGGTTTACGAGCAGTACGTC.

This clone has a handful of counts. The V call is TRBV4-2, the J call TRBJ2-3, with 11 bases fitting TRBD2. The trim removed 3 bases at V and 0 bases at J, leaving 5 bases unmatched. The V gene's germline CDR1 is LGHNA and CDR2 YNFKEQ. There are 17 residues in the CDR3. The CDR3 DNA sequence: TGTGCCAGCAGCCAGGCTAGCGGGGGGACTAGCACAGATACGCAGTATTTT. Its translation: CASSQASGGTSTDTQYF.

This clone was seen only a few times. The CDR3 sequence is CASSGDRANTGELFF. The CDR3, as DNA: TGTGCCAGCAGTGGGGACAGGGCGAACACCGGGGAGCTGTTTTTT. The V and J genes are TRBV2 and TRBJ2-2; 9 positions agree with TRBD1. The J segment lost 0 bases and the V segment lost 4 bases, leaving 0 bases of the junction unmatched. The CDR3 sequence is 15 residues long. The germline V gene encodes CDR1 SNHLY and CDR2 FYNNEI.

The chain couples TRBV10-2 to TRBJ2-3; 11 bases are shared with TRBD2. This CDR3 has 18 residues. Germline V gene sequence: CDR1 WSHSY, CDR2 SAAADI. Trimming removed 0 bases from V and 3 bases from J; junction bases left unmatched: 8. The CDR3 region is CASSESTSGGHPTDTQYF. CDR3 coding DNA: TGCGCCAGCAGTGAGTCCACTAGCGGGGGCCACCCAACAGATACGCAGTATTTT.

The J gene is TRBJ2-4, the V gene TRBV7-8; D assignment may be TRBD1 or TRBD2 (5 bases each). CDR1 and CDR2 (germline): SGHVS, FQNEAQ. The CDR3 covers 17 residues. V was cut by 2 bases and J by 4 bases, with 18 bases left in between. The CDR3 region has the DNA TGTGCCAGCAGCTTAAGGGGCCTGCTAGGGAGTAAAAACATTCAGTACTTC. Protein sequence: CASSLRGLLGSKNIQYF.

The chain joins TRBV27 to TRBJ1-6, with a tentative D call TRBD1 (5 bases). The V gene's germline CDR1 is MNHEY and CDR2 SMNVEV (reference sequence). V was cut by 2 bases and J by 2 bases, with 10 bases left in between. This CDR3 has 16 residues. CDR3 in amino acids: CASSLSQGAYNSPLHF. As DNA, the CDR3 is TGTGCCAGCAGTTTAAGTCAGGGCGCCTATAATTCACCCCTCCACTTT.

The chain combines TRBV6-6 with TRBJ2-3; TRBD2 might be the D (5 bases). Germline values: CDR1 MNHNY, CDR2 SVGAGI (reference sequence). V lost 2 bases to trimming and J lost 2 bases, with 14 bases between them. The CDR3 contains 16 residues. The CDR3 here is CASSYGETFFTDTQYF. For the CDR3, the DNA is TGTGCCAGCAGTTACGGGGAGACTTTTTTCACAGATACGCAGTATTTT.

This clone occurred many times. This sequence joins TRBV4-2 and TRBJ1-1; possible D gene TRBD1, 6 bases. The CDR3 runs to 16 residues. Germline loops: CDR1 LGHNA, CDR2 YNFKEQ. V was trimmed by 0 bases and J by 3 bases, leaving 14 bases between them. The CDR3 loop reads CASSQETGALDTEAFF. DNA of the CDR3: TGTGCCAGCAGCCAAGAGACAGGAGCCTTGGACACTGAAGCTTTCTTT.

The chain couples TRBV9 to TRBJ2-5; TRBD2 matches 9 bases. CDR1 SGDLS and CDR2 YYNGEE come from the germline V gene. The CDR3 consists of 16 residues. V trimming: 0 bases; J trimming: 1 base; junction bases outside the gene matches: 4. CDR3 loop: CASSVGTSVLQETQYF. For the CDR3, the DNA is TGTGCCAGCAGCGTAGGGACTAGCGTGCTCCAAGAGACCCAGTACTTC.

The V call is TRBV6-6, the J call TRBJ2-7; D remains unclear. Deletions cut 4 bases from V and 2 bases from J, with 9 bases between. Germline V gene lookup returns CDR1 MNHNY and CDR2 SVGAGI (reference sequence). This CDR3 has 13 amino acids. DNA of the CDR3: TGTGCCAGCAGTTCCGGTACCACCTACGAGCAGTACGTC. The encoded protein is CASSSGTTYEQYV.

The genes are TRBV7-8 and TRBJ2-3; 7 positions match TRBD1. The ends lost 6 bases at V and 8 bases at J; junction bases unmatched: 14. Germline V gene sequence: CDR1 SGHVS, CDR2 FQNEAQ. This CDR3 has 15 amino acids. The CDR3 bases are TGTGCCAGCAGACAGGGGTTTGGGGACCGGGGTACGCAGTATTTT. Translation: CASRQGFGDRGTQYF.

The CDR3 DNA sequence: TGTGCCAGCAGGACAGGGTCCGGGGCCAACGTCCTGACTTTC. The encoded protein is CASRTGSGANVLTF. This chain joins TRBV2 and TRBJ2-6; 7 bases map to TRBD1. CDR1 is SNHLY, CDR2 FYNNEI, per germline. V shed 6 bases, J shed 4 bases, and the junction held 3 bases outside the gene matches. This CDR3 region has 14 residues.

In DNA form, the CDR3 reads TGTGCCAGCAGCCACAGGGGGCTAAAGGACGAGCAGTACGTC. Residues: CASSHRGLKDEQYV. This rearrangement joins TRBV6-2 or TRBV6-3 to TRBJ2-7; 9 positions agree with TRBD1. This CDR3 comprises 14 residues. Germline-derived CDR1 and CDR2 are MNHEY and SVGEGT. V dropped 6 bases and J dropped 5; count of bases not matched to a gene: 8.

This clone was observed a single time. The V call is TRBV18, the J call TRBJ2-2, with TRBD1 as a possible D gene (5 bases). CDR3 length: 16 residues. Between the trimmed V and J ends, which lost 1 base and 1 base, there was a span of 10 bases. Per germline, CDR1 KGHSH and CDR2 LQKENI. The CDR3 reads CASSPRPGQNTGELFF. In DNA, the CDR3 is TGTGCCAGCTCACCACGTCCAGGACAGAACACCGGGGAGCTGTTTTTT.

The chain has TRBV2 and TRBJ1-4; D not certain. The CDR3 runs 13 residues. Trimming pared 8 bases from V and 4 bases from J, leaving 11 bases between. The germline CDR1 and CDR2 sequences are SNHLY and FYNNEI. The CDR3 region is CASVRAHNEKLFF. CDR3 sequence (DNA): TGTGCCAGCGTCCGGGCGCATAATGAAAAACTGTTTTTT.

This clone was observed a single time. CDR3 nucleotide sequence: TGTGCCAGCAGCTTATCTCCTAGTGTGAATTCACCCCTCCACTTT. Encoded protein: CASSLSPSVNSPLHF. V usage is TRBV7-8 and J usage is TRBJ1-6; D is undetermined. The CDR3 has 15 residues. Deletions cut 2 bases from V and 7 bases from J, with 12 bases between. Per the germline V gene, CDR1 is SGHVS and CDR2 is FQNEAQ.

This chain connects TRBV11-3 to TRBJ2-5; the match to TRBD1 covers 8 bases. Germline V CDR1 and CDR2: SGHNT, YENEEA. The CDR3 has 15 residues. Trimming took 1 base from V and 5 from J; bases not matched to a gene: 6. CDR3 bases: TGTGCCAGCAGCTTAGGCGGACAGGGTGGCGAGACCCAGTACTTC. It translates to CASSLGGQGGETQYF.

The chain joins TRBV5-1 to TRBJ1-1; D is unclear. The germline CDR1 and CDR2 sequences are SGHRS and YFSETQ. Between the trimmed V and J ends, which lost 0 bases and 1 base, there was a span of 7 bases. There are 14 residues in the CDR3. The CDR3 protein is CASSLAGPNTEAFF. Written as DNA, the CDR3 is TGCGCCAGCAGCTTGGCCGGACCGAACACTGAAGCTTTCTTT.

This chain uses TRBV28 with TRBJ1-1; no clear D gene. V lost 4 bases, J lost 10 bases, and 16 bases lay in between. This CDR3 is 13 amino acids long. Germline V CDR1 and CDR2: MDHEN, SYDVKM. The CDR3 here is CASSSSPLRGAFF. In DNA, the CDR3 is TGTGCCAGCAGTTCCTCCCCCCTTCGGGGAGCTTTCTTT.

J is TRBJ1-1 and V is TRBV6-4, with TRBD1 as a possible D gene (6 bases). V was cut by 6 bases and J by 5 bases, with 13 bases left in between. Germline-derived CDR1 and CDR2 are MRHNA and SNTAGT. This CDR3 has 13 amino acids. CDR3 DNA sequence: TGTGCCAGCAGAGAAGGGGGAACAACTGAAGCTTTCTTT. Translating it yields CASREGGTTEAFF.

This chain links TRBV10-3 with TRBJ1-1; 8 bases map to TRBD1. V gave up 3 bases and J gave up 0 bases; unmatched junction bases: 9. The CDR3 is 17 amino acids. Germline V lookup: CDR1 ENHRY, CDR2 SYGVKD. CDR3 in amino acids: CAISDPGQGIMNTEAFF. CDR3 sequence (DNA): TGTGCCATCAGTGACCCAGGACAGGGAATCATGAACACTGAAGCTTTCTTT.

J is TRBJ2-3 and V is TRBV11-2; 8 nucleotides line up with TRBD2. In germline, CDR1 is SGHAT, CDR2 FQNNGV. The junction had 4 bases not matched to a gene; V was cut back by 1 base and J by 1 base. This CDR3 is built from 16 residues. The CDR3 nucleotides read TGTGCCAGCAGCTTAGGGGCGGGGGGACGCACAGATACGCAGTATTTT. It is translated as CASSLGAGGRTDTQYF. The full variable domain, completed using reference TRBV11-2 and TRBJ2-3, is EAGVAQSPRYKIIEKRQSVAFWCNPISGHATLYWYQQILGQGPKLLIQFQNNGVVDDSQLPKDRFSAERLKGVDSTLKIQPAKLEDSAVYLCASSLGAGGRTDTQYFGPGTRLTVL.

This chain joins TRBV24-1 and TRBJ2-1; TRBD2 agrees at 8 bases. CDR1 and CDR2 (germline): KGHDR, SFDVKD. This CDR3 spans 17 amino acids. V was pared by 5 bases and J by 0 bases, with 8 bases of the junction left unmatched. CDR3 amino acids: CATSVGSGASSYNEQFF. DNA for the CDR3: TGTGCCACCAGTGTAGGTAGCGGGGCCAGCTCCTACAATGAGCAGTTCTTC.

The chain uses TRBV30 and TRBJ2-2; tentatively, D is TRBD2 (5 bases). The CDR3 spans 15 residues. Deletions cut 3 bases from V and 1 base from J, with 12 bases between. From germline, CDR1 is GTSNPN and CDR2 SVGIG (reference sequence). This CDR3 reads CAWSTGNGNTGELFF. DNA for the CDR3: TGTGCCTGGAGCACGGGGAATGGGAACACCGGGGAGCTGTTTTTT.

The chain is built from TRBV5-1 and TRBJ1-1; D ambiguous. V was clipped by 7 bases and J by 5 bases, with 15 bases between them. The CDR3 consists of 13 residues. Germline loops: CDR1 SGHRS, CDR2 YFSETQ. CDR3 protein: CASREGSATEAFF. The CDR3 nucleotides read TGCGCCAGCCGGGAAGGCTCGGCTACTGAAGCTTTCTTT. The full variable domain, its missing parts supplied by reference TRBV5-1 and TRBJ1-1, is KAGVTQTPRYLIKTRGQQVTLSCSPISGHRSVSWYQQTPGQGLQFLFEYFSETQRNKGNFPGRFSGRQFSNSRSEMNVSTLELGDSALYLCASREGSATEAFFGQGTRLTVV.

CDR3 loop: CASSPGGAQNYGYTF. As DNA, the CDR3 is TGTGCCAGCTCACCGGGGGGGGCGCAAAACTATGGCTACACCTTC. The chain joins TRBV18 to TRBJ1-2; D may be TRBD1 (6 bases). Germline values: CDR1 KGHSH, CDR2 LQKENI. Trimming removed 3 bases at V and 2 bases at J, with 13 bases between. The CDR3 covers 15 residues. Full variable domain (missing parts from reference TRBV18 and TRBJ1-2): NAGVMQNPRHLVRRRGQEARLRCSPMKGHSHVYWYRQLPEEGLKFMVYLQKENIIDESGMPKERFSAEFPKEGPSILRIQQVVRGDSAAYFCASSPGGAQNYGYTFGSGTRLTVV.